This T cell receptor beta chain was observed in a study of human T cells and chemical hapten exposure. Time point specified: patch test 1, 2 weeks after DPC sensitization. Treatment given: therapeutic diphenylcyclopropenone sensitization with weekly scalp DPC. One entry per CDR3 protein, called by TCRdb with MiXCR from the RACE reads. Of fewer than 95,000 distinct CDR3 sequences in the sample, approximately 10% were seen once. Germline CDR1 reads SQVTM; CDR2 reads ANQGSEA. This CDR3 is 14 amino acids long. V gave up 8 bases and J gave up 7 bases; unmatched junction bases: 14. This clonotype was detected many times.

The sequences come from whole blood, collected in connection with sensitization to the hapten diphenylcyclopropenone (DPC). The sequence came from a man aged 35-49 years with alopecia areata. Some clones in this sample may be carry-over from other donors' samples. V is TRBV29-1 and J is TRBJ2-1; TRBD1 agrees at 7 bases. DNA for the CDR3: TGCAGCTCAAAGGCAGGGGGAATCTGGAATGAGCAGTTCTTC. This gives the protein CSSKAGGIWNEQFF.